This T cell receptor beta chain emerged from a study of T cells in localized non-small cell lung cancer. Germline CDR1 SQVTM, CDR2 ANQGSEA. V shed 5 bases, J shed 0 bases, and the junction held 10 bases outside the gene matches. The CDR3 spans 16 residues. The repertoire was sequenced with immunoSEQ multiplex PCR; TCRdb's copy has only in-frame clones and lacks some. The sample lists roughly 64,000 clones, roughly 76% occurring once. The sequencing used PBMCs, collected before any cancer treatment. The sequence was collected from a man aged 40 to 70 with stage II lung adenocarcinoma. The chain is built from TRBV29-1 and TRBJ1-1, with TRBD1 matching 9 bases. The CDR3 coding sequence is TGCAGCGTTCCTGGGACAGGGTCGACATTGAACACTGAAGCTTTCTTT. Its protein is CSVPGTGSTLNTEAFF.